The T cell receptor (beta chain) under discussion was sequenced for a study of T cells after yellow fever vaccination. General study results and limits: Clones from primary vaccination mostly reappeared after the booster (about 97% CD4, 88% CD8). Overlap between CD4 and CD8 compartments was detected for a small share of clonotypes.

This clonotype was picked up a small number of times. Its antigen is unidentified. V lost 6 bases, J lost 9 bases, and 15 bases lay in between. Germline CDR1 MDHEN, CDR2 SYDVKM. The CDR3 has 13 residues. They built TCR cDNA with 5'RACE template switching, a step that put in a universal primer site and UMIs. From the 5' RACE reads, TCRdb called clonotypes with MiXCR, one entry per CDR3 protein. The sample includes roughly 74,000 distinct CDR3 sequences, approximately 7% of them seen just once. The receptor comes from a man younger than 35 who received the YFV17D yellow fever vaccine. This chain links TRBV28 with TRBJ1-5, with D perhaps matching TRBD1 (5 bases). Sequencing used CD8+ T cells sorted from PBMCs, obtained 5 days after the first yellow fever vaccination. This chain's CDR3 is CASSLTPGRPQHF. The CDR3 region has the DNA TGTGCCAGCAGCCTAACTCCGGGGCGGCCCCAGCATTTT.